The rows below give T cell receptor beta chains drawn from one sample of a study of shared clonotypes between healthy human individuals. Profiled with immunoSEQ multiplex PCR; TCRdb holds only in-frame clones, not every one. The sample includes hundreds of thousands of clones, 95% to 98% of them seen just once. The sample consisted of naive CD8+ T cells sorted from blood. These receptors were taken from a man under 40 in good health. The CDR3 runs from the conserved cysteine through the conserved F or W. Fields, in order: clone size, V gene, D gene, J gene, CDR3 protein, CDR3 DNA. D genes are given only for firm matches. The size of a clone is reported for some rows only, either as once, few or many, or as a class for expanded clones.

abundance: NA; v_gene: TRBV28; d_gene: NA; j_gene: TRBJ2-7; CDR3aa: CASSLPQGGWDYEQYF; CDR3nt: TGTGCCAGCAGTTTACCGCAGGGAGGATGGGACTACGAGCAGTACTTC
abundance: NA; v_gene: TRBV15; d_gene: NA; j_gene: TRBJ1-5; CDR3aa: CATSREYTNQPQHF; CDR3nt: TGTGCCACCAGCAGAGAGTATACTAATCAGCCCCAGCATTTT
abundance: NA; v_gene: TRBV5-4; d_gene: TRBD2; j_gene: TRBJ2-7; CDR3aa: CASSPGLAVEQYF; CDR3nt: TGTGCCAGCAGCCCCGGACTAGCGGTCGAGCAGTACTTC
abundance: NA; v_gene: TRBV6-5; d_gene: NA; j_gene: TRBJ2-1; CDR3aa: CASSYGDRRANEQFF; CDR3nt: TGTGCCAGCAGTTATGGCGACAGAAGAGCGAATGAGCAGTTCTTC
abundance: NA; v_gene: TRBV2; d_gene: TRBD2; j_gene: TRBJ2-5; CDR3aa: CASVRTSGRSQETQYF; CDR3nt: TGTGCCAGCGTGAGGACTAGCGGGAGGTCCCAAGAGACCCAGTACTTC
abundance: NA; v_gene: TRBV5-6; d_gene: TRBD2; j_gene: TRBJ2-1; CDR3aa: CASSWTGTSQFF; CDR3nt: TGTGCCAGCAGCTGGACCGGGACTAGTCAGTTCTTC
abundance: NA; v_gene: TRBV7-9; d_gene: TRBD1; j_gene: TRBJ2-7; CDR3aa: CASSSRQGAYEQYF; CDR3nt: TGTGCCAGCAGCTCCAGACAGGGGGCCTACGAGCAGTACTTC
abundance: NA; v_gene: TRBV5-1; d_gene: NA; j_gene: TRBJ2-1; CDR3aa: CASSFRDEQFF; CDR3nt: TGCGCCAGCAGCTTCAGGGATGAGCAGTTCTTC
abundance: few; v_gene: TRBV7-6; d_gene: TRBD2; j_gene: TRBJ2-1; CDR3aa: CASSSRIAGVPYNEQFF; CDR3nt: TGTGCCAGCAGCTCCCGGATAGCGGGAGTTCCCTACAATGAGCAGTTCTTC
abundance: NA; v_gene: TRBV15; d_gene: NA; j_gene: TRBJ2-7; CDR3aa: CATSLTRVTEQYF; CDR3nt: TGTGCCACCAGCTTAACTAGGGTAACCGAGCAGTACTTC
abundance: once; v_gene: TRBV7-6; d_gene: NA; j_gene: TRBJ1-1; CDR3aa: CASSTTRAAFSEAFF; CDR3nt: TGTGCCAGCAGCACCACTCGGGCAGCTTTCTCTGAAGCTTTCTTT
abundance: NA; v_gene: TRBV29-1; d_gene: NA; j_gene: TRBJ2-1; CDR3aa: CSVYRNEQFF; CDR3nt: TGCAGCGTGTACAGGAATGAGCAGTTCTTC
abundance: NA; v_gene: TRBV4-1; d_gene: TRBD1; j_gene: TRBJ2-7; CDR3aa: CASSQGGQGYEQYF; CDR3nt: TGCGCCAGCAGCCAGGGGGGACAGGGATACGAGCAGTACTTC
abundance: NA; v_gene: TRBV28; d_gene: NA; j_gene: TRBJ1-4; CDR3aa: CASISGAAEKLFF; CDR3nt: TGTGCCAGCATTTCGGGGGCAGCTGAAAAACTGTTTTTT
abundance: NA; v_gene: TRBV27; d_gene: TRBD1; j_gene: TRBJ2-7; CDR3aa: CASSSIIGQGAYEQYF; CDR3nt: TGTGCCAGCAGTTCTATCATCGGACAGGGAGCCTACGAGCAGTACTTC
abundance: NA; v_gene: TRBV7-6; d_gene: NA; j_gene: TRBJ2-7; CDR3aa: CASSPGTDGSYEQYF; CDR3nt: TGTGCCAGCAGCCCCGGGACGGACGGATCCTACGAGCAGTACTTC
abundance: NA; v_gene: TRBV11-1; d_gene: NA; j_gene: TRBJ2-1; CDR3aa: CASSPLTEQFF; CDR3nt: TGTGCCAGCAGCCCCCTTACTGAGCAGTTCTTC
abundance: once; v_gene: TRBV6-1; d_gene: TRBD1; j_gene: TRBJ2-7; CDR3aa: CASSTTGLSSNEQYF; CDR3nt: TGTGCCAGCAGTACGACAGGGTTATCTTCCAACGAGCAGTACTTC
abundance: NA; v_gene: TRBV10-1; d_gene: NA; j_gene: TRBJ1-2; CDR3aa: CASSPGRTPELGYTF; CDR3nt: TGCGCCAGCAGTCCGGGACGGACCCCGGAGCTAGGCTACACCTTC
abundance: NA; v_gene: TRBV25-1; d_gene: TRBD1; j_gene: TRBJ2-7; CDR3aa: CASSQGRHEQYF; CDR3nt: TGTGCCAGCTCACAGGGGCGGCACGAGCAGTACTTC
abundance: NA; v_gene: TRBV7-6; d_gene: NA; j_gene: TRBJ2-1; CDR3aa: CASSLDGPSEQFF; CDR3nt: TGTGCCAGCAGCTTAGATGGTCCATCGGAGCAGTTCTTC
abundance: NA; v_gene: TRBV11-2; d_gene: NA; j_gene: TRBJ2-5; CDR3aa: CASSRMGVETQYF; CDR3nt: TGTGCCAGCAGCCGGATGGGGGTGGAGACCCAGTACTTC
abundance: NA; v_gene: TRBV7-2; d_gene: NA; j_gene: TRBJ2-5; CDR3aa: CASSLGLRGLETQYF; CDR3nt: TGTGCCAGCAGCTTAGGTTTGCGGGGGCTGGAGACCCAGTACTTC
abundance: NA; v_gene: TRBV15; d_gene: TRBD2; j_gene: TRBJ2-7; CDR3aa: CATSRGLAGYEQYF; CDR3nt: TGTGCCACCAGCAGAGGGCTAGCGGGCTACGAGCAGTACTTC
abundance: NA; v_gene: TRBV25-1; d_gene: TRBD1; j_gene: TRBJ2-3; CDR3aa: CASSEYQDRVSTDTQYF; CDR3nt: TGTGCCAGCAGTGAATATCAAGACAGGGTCTCCACAGATACGCAGTATTTT
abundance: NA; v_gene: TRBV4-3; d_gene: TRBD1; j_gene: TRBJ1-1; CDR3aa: CASSQASTGPDTEAFF; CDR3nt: TGCGCCAGCAGCCAAGCCTCGACAGGGCCTGACACTGAAGCTTTCTTT
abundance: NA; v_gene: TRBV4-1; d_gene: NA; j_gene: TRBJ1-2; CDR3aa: CASSQLGPGNGYTF; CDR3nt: TGCGCCAGCAGCCAATTGGGGCCAGGGAATGGCTACACCTTC
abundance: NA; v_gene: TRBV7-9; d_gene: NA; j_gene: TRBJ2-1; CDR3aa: CASSPRPGTISYNEQFF; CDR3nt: TGTGCCAGCAGCCCGAGACCCGGGACCATCTCCTACAATGAGCAGTTCTTC
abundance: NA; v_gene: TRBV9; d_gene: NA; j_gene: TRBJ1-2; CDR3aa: CASSVVPGNGYTF; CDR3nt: TGTGCCAGCAGCGTAGTCCCAGGGAATGGCTACACCTTC
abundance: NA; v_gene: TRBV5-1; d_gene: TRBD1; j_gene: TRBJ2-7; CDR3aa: CASKGQGLHEQYF; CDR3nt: TGCGCCAGCAAGGGACAGGGTCTGCACGAGCAGTACTTC
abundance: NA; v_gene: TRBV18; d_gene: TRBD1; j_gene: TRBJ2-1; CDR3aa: CASSQGTGASYNEQFF; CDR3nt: TGTGCCAGCTCACAAGGGACAGGGGCCTCCTACAATGAGCAGTTCTTC
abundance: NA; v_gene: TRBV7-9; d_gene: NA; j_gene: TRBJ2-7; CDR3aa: CASSPPGAAYEQYF; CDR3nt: TGTGCCAGCAGCCCCCCAGGGGCGGCTTACGAGCAGTACTTC
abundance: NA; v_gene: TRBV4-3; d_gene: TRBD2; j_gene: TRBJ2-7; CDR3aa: CASSQEPGLAIYEQYF; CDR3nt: TGCGCCAGCAGCCAAGAACCGGGACTAGCGATCTACGAGCAGTACTTC
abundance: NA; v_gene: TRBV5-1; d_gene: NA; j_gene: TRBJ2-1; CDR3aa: CASRPYSSPENNEQFF; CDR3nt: TGCGCCAGCAGACCCTACAGTTCACCGGAGAACAATGAGCAGTTCTTC
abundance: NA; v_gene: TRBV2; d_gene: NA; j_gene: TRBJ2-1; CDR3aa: CATKGGYNEQFF; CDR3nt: TGTGCCACGAAGGGCGGATACAATGAGCAGTTCTTC
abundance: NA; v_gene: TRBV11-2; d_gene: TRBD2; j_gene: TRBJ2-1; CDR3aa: CASSHGRVSNEQFF; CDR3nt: TGTGCCAGCAGCCATGGGAGGGTCAGCAATGAGCAGTTCTTC
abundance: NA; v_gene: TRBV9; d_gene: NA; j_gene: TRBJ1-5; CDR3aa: CASSVGDGNQPQHF; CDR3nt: TGTGCCAGCAGCGTAGGGGACGGTAATCAGCCCCAGCATTTT
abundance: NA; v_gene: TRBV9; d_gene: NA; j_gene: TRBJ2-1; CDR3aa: CASSPTDNEQFF; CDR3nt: TGTGCCAGCAGCCCTACGGACAATGAGCAGTTCTTC
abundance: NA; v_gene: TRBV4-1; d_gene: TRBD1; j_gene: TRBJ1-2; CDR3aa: CASSQDPQAGGGYTF; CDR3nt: TGCGCCAGCAGCCAAGATCCCCAGGCAGGGGGTGGCTACACCTTC
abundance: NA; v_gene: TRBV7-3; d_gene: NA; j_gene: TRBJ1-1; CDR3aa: CASSPSGGVPEAFF; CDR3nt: TGTGCCAGCAGCCCTAGCGGGGGAGTTCCTGAAGCTTTCTTT
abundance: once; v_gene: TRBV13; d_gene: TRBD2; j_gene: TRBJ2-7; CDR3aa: CASSLGTSGSYEQYF; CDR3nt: TGTGCCAGCAGCTTGGGGACTAGCGGGAGCTACGAGCAGTACTTC
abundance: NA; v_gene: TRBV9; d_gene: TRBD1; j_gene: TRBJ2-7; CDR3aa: CASSVAGQGSYEQYF; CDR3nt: TGTGCCAGCAGCGTAGCCGGACAGGGGTCCTACGAGCAGTACTTC
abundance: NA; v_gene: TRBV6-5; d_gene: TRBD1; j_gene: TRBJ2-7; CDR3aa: CASSYSSGTVFYEQYF; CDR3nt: TGTGCCAGCAGTTACTCATCCGGGACAGTTTTCTACGAGCAGTACTTC
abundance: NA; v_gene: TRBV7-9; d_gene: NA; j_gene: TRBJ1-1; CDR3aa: CASRDSRGWNTEAFF; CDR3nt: TGTGCCAGCAGAGATTCAAGGGGGTGGAACACTGAAGCTTTCTTT
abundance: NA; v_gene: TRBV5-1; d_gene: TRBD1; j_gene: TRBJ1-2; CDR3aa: CASSQTDRTLANYGYTF; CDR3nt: TGCGCCAGCAGCCAGACGGACAGGACCCTAGCTAACTATGGCTACACCTTC
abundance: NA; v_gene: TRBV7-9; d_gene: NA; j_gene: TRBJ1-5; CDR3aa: CASSLGPGRASNQPQHF; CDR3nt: TGTGCCAGCAGCTTAGGCCCGGGACGAGCTAGCAATCAGCCCCAGCATTTT
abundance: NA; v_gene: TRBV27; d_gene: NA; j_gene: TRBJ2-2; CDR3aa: CASSLNPTGPNTGELFF; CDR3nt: TGTGCCAGCAGTTTAAATCCCACAGGGCCGAACACCGGGGAGCTGTTTTTT
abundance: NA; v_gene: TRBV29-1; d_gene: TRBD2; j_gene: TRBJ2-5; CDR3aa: CSVEGLAAPYQETQYF; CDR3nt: TGCAGCGTTGAAGGACTAGCGGCCCCGTACCAAGAGACCCAGTACTTC
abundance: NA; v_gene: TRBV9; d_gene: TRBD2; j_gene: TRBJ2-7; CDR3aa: CASSVVPSGGLASEQYF; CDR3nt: TGTGCCAGCAGCGTAGTCCCTTCGGGGGGACTAGCTTCCGAGCAGTACTTC
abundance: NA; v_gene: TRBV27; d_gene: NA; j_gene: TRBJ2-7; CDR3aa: CASKWGTGKTYEQYF; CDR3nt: TGTGCCAGCAAATGGGGTACAGGGAAAACCTACGAGCAGTACTTC
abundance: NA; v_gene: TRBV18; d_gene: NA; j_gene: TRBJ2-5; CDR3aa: CASSPPTGRQETQYF; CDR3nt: TGTGCCAGCTCACCACCCACAGGGCGGCAAGAGACCCAGTACTTC
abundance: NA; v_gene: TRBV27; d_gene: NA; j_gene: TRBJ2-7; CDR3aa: CATMRGPHEQYF; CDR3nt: TGTGCCACCATGCGGGGACCCCACGAGCAGTACTTC
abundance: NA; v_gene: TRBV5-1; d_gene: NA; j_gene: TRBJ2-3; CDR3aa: CASSTTTAADTQYF; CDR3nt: TGCGCCAGCAGCACGACCACCGCGGCAGATACGCAGTATTTT
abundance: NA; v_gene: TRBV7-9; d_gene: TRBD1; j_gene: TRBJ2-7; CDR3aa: CASSTKTGGLIEQYF; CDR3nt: TGTGCCAGCAGCACAAAGACAGGGGGCTTAATCGAGCAGTACTTC
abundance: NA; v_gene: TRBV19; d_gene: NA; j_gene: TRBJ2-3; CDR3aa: CASSSGGPTDTQYF; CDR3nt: TGTGCCAGTAGTTCCGGGGGACCAACAGATACGCAGTATTTT